Presented here are 15 T cell receptor beta chains from one specimen sequenced in a study of blood T cell repertoires in COVID-19. Some clones are missing from TCRdb's copy, which holds only in-frame ones; the method was immunoSEQ multiplex PCR. Among around 340,000 clones listed, approximately 83% were seen once. Sequences were obtained from PBMCs or T cells enriched from blood (not recorded which). The source is a middle-aged woman with acute COVID-19.

The chain combines TRBV27 with TRBJ1-4; 10 bases align to TRBD1. J lost 9 bases, V lost 0 bases, and 10 bases had no gene match. Germline V lookup: CDR1 MNHEY, CDR2 SMNVEV (reference sequence). The CDR3 sequence is 17 residues long. The CDR3 reads CASSLSRGTGEPKKLFF. CDR3 bases: TGTGCCAGCAGTTTATCAAGGGGGACAGGGGAGCCGAAAAAACTGTTTTTT.

The chain is built from TRBV12-3 or TRBV12-4 and TRBJ1-3, with D uncertain. The CDR3 runs to 11 residues. V was trimmed by 6 bases and J by 9 bases, leaving 9 bases between them. The CDR3: CASRVSPTIYF. The CDR3 DNA is TGTGCCAGCAGGGTCAGTCCCACCATATATTTT.

This chain connects TRBV5-4 to TRBJ2-2, with 7 bases that match TRBD1. This CDR3 contains 14 residues. Germline V gene sequence: CDR1 SGHNT, CDR2 YYREEE (reference sequence). The J segment lost 4 bases and the V segment lost 7 bases, leaving 7 bases of the junction unmatched. CDR3 DNA sequence: TGTGCCAGCCACAGGGGCGGTTTCACCGGGGAGCTGTTTTTT. Its translation: CASHRGGFTGELFF.

The V gene is TRBV6-5, the J gene TRBJ2-1, with D hard to call. From germline, CDR1 is MNHEY and CDR2 SVGAGI. The ends were cut back, 5 bases at V and 3 bases at J, with 11 bases in the middle. The CDR3 runs 14 residues. The DNA for the CDR3 is TGTGCCAGCAGTCGAGAGACACTCTACAATGAGCAGTTCTTC. Encoded protein: CASSRETLYNEQFF.

V and J are TRBV9 and TRBJ2-7, with TRBD1 matching 10 bases. Trimming at V came to 5 bases and at J to 5 bases, leaving 7 bases not matched to a gene. CDR1 and CDR2 from the germline V gene are SGDLS and YYNGEE. The CDR3 covers 14 residues. The CDR3 reads CASRPGTGAHEQYF. The CDR3 DNA reads as TGTGCCAGCAGACCTGGGACAGGGGCCCACGAGCAGTACTTC.

This clone is a singleton in its sample. This chain joins TRBV5-1 and TRBJ2-3, with D uncertain. CDR1 and CDR2 (germline): SGHRS, YFSETQ. The CDR3 is 13 residues long. Trimming cost V 4 bases and J 3 bases, with 9 bases left between them. CDR3 sequence reads: CASSEPLTDTQYF. As DNA, the CDR3 is TGCGCCAGCAGCGAACCACTAACAGATACGCAGTATTTT.

The chain links TRBV11-3 to TRBJ2-2, with 11 bases that match TRBD2. This CDR3 has 16 amino acids. V lost 5 bases to trimming and J lost 2 bases; unmatched junction nucleotides: 4. The germline gives CDR1 SGHNT, CDR2 YENEEA. The CDR3 loop is CASSPGTSGNTGELFF. CDR3 coding DNA: TGTGCCAGCAGCCCAGGGACTAGCGGAAACACCGGGGAGCTGTTTTTT. The variable domain in full, completed from reference TRBV11-3 and TRBJ2-2, reads EAGVVQSPRYKIIEKKQPVAFWCNPISGHNTLYWYLQNLGQGPELLIRYENEEAVDDSQLPKDRFSAERLKGVDSTLKIQPAELGDSAVYLCASSPGTSGNTGELFFGEGSRLTVL.

V and J are TRBV4-2 and TRBJ2-7; 7 nucleotides line up with TRBD2. The length of the CDR3 is 16 residues. The ends lost 0 bases at V and 4 bases at J; junction bases unmatched: 9. Germline V gene data show CDR1 as LGHNA and CDR2 as YNFKEQ. DNA for the CDR3: TGTGCCAGCAGCCAAGATTTCCGGGAGGAGAGGTACGAGCAGTACTTC. This gives the protein CASSQDFREERYEQYF.

This clone appeared a single time. The chain joins TRBV28 to TRBJ2-7, with D hard to call. Germline CDR1 and CDR2: MDHEN and SYDVKM. The germline V and J ends were trimmed by 4 bases and 2 bases, with 3 bases remaining between them. The CDR3 loop spans 11 amino acids. DNA of the CDR3: TGTGCCAGCAGTTCTCCCTACGAGCAGTACTTC. Protein sequence: CASSSPYEQYF.

The J gene is TRBJ2-3, the V gene TRBV5-1, with 11 bases aligning to TRBD2. Trimming cost V 2 bases and J 1 base; bases outside gene matches: 3. CDR1 is SGHRS and CDR2 is YFSETQ in the germline V gene. The length of the CDR3 is 16 residues. CDR3 DNA: TGCGCCAGCAGCTTTGGTAGCGGGGGGGGCACAGATACGCAGTATTTT. Translating it yields CASSFGSGGGTDTQYF.

Ten or more counts support this clone. The V and J genes are TRBV4-1 and TRBJ2-2; D is uncertain. Trimming cost V 3 bases and J 3 bases, with 8 bases left between them. From germline, CDR1 is MGHRA and CDR2 YSYEKL. The CDR3 length is 14 residues. CDR3 residues: CASSQAGYTGELFF. Here the CDR3 DNA reads TGCGCCAGCAGCCAGGCAGGTTACACCGGGGAGCTGTTTTTT.

The V gene is TRBV4-1, the J gene TRBJ1-1, with 7 bases identical to TRBD1. The CDR3 loop spans 13 amino acids. Germline CDR1 MGHRA, CDR2 YSYEKL. The trim removed 6 bases at V and 3 bases at J, leaving 4 bases unmatched. CDR3 sequence (DNA): TGCGCCAGCAGAGGACAGGCGGACACTGAAGCTTTCTTT. Translation: CASRGQADTEAFF.

V usage is TRBV9 and J usage is TRBJ2-1; 7 bases fit TRBD2. The CDR3 length is 15 residues. Germline lookup yields CDR1 SGDLS and CDR2 YYNGEE. The V gene end was trimmed by 0 bases and the J gene end by 8 bases; junction bases not matched to a gene: 8. The CDR3 protein is CASSVGLAGRDEQFF. CDR3 bases: TGTGCCAGCAGCGTAGGACTAGCCGGGAGAGATGAGCAGTTCTTC.

This rearrangement joins TRBV12-3 or TRBV12-4 to TRBJ1-1; D possibly corresponds to TRBD1 (5 bases). This CDR3 comprises 13 residues. The germline V and J ends were trimmed by 3 bases and 5 bases, with 10 bases remaining between them. CDR3: CASSFLQGTEAFF. The CDR3, as DNA: TGTGCCAGCAGTTTTCTTCAGGGTACTGAAGCTTTCTTT.

This clone was detected a few times. CDR3 residues: CASSSHYGEQFF. CDR3 nucleotides: TGTGCCAGCAGTTCCCACTATGGTGAGCAGTTCTTC. The chain employs TRBV27 and TRBJ2-1; D unresolved. CDR1 MNHEY and CDR2 SMNVEV come from the germline V gene (reference sequence). The CDR3 extends over 12 amino acids. Trimming left V 4 bases short and J 9 bases short, with 10 bases between.